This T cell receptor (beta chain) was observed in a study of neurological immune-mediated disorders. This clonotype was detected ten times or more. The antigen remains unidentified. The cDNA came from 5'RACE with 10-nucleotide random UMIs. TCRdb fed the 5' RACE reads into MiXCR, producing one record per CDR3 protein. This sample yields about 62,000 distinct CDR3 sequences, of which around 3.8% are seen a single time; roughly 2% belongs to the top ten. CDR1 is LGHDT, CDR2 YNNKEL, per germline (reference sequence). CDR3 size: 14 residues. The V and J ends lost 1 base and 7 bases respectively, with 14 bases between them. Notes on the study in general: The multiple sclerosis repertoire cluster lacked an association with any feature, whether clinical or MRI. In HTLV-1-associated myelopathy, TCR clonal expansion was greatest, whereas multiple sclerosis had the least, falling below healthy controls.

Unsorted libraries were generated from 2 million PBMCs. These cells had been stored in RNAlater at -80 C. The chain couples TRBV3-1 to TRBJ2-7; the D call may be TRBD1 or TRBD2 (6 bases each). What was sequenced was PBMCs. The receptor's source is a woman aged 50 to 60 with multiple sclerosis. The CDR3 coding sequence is TGTGCCAGCAGCCAAGGGATCCGGGGGCGTGAGCAGTACTTC. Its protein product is CASSQGIRGREQYF.